The 7 T cell receptor beta chains in this list originate from one sample, sequenced in a study of regulatory T cells. No cognate antigen is known for these TCRs. Study observations and caveats: CD3G-deficient patients' regulatory T cells showed reduced Shannon diversity versus autologous conventional CD4+ and control regulatory cells.

Primers: 52 TRBV forward and 13 TRBJ reverse. This table comes from immunoSEQ multiplex PCR, and its TCRdb copy is limited to in-frame clones, with some not included. The sample lists about 3,900 clones, about 91% occurring once. Specimen: CD4+ Tregs sorted from blood. These receptors came from a child aged 2-15 years with CD3G deficiency.

The chain links TRBV11-2 to TRBJ2-7, with D perhaps assigned TRBD1 or TRBD2 (5 bases each). Germline assignment: CDR1 SGHAT and CDR2 FQNNGV. Trimming removed 4 bases from V and 3 bases from J, with 10 bases in between. The CDR3 spans 13 residues. CDR3 amino acids: CASSWGFDYEQYF. The CDR3 DNA reads TGTGCCAGCAGCTGGGGGTTTGACTACGAGCAGTACTTC.

This chain connects TRBV28 to TRBJ2-5, with 9 bases that match TRBD2. The CDR3 runs 15 residues. J lost 3 bases, V lost 7 bases, and 9 bases had no gene match. CDR1 is MDHEN and CDR2 is SYDVKM in the germline V gene. Written as DNA, the CDR3 is TGTGCCAGCATGGATAGCGGGAGCGCGGAAGAGACCCAGTACTTC. It translates to CASMDSGSAEETQYF.

The CDR3 reads CASRRTGEETQYF. CDR3 in DNA: TGTGCCAGCAGACGGACGGGCGAAGAGACCCAGTACTTC. This chain joins TRBV19 and TRBJ2-5; D gene ambiguous. V lost 9 bases and J 3 bases, leaving 14 bases between the germline ends. The CDR3 runs to 13 residues. Germline CDR1 LNHDA, CDR2 SQIVND (reference sequence).

This clone was observed once. CDR3 in DNA: TGTGCCAGCAGCTTAGGGGGGACTAGCGCTCGTCGGTCCTACAATGAGCAGTTCTTC. This translates into CASSLGGTSARRSYNEQFF. The chain carries TRBV7-9 and TRBJ2-1; 10 bases agree with TRBD2. Looked up from germline, CDR1 is SEHNR and CDR2 is FQNEAQ (reference sequence). This CDR3 region has 19 residues. The junction had 10 bases not matched to a gene; V was cut back by 1 base and J by 1 base.

The chain uses TRBV28 and TRBJ2-7, with D perhaps TRBD2 (5 bases). Deletions cut 7 bases from V and 0 bases from J, with 13 bases between. Germline CDR1 and CDR2: MDHEN and SYDVKM. The CDR3 consists of 14 residues. The CDR3 nucleotides read TGTGCCAGCAAGGAGCCCGGGAACTCCTACGAGCAGTACTTC. Residues: CASKEPGNSYEQYF.

The chain employs TRBV28 and TRBJ1-5; D is unclear. CDR1 and CDR2 (germline): MDHEN, SYDVKM. The CDR3 has 17 amino acids. V lost 5 bases, J lost 3 bases, and 20 bases lay in between. The DNA for the CDR3 is TGTGCCAGCAGTACTTGGCGAAACGTACATCTCAATCAGCCCCAGCATTTT. It codes for CASSTWRNVHLNQPQHF.

The rearrangement links TRBV7-9 to TRBJ2-1; D is unclear. The germline V and J ends were trimmed by 1 base and 0 bases, with 4 bases remaining between them. There are 14 residues in the CDR3. The germline V gene has CDR1 SEHNR and CDR2 FQNEAQ (reference sequence). CDR3 loop: CASSLGSSYNEQFF. Here the CDR3 DNA reads TGTGCCAGCAGCTTAGGAAGCTCCTACAATGAGCAGTTCTTC.